This record concerns one TCR beta chain sequence. No antigen is known for it. V dropped 1 base and J dropped 11 bases, with 14 bases sitting between them. CDR3 length: 13 residues. Germline V gene lookup returns CDR1 SGHAT and CDR2 FQNNGV. The source of the sample is a study of T-cell memory formation after mild COVID-19. Overall study context: The study found TCR clusters largely donor specific. Study-wide results and limits: Those CD4+ clones that contracted were mainly in CM and EM (CD8+ ones in EMRA). Within pre-infection memory, some responding clones were found, suggesting cross-reactive memory joined.

TCRdb re-called the 5' RACE reads through MiXCR, storing one row per CDR3 protein. The table lists 300,000 to 400,000 distinct CDR3 sequences, less than 20% of them singletons. Sample: PBMCs or a T cell subset sorted from them (not recorded which). This TCR was sampled from a man younger than 30 who had mild COVID-19 (a few samples of this study predate the infection). Cell type and time point are not known. The chain is built from TRBV11-2 and TRBJ1-1; D is possibly TRBD1 (6 bases). CDR3 coding DNA: TGTGCCAGCAGCTTAGGAGCAGGGGAATGGGCTTTCTTT. This gives the protein CASSLGAGEWAFF.